This T cell receptor (beta chain) was identified during a study of blood T cell repertoires in COVID-19. Study-wide context: T cells, B-cell-depleted T cells, or PBMCs provided the cDNA or gDNA that served as material.

Trimming took 5 bases from V and 8 from J, leaving 9 bases between them. CDR1 and CDR2 from the germline V gene are LNHDA and SQIVND (reference sequence). This CDR3 has 12 amino acids. The protocol was immunoSEQ multiplex PCR, while the TCRdb copy is restricted to in-frame clones and leaves out a portion. The table records tens of thousands of clones, about 86% of them present only once. The clonotype was recovered from a man in his 60s with acute or convalescent COVID-19. Specimen: peripheral blood. The V call is TRBV19, the J call TRBJ1-4; unclear D gene. In DNA form, the CDR3 reads TGTGCCAGTAGTGCTAGCGGGGAAAAACTGTTTTTT. Translation gives CASSASGEKLFF. The variable domain in full, completed from reference TRBV19 and TRBJ1-4, reads DGGITQSPKYLFRKEGQNVTLSCEQNLNHDAMYWYRQDPGQGLRLIYYSQIVNDFQKGDIAEGYSVSREKKESFPLTVTSAQKNPTAFYLCASSASGEKLFFGSGTQLSVL.